The table lists the clone carrying this T cell receptor (beta chain) with many counts. Time point meaning: patch test 3, about 24 weeks after DPC sensitization. The sample's treatment: therapeutic diphenylcyclopropenone sensitization with weekly scalp DPC. The source of the sample is a study of human T cells and chemical hapten exposure. MiXCR, run by TCRdb on the RACE reads, gives a single entry per CDR3 protein. The data contain 150,000 to 200,000 distinct CDR3 sequences, around a quarter of them singletons. The germline V gene encodes CDR1 MGHDK and CDR2 SYGVNS. V was cut by 8 bases and J by 8 bases, with 12 bases left in between. The CDR3 has 11 amino acids.

Sequenced material: whole blood, taken in connection with sensitization to the hapten diphenylcyclopropenone (DPC). J is TRBJ1-2 and V is TRBV25-1, with D possibly being TRBD1 (5 bases). This sequence was found in a woman in her forties with alopecia areata. Some clones in this sample may be carry-over from other donors' samples. For the CDR3, the DNA is TGTGCCAGCCAGTGGGGGGAGGGCTACACCTTC. Protein product: CASQWGEGYTF.